These 4 T cell receptor beta chains originate from one sample sequenced in a study of regulatory T cells in long-lasting Graves disease. Noted time point: persistent/refractory GD, antithyroid drugs over 5 years with positive TRAb. Construction of the TCR library relied on RNA isolated from PBMCs. Both iRepertoire HTBI primers and Arm-PCR of CDR3 regions were used to build the TCR beta libraries. TCRdb reprocessed the multiplex PCR reads with MiXCR, giving one entry per CDR3 protein. The table includes about 430,000 distinct CDR3 sequences, around 20% detected once. Sequenced material: peripheral blood mononuclear cells (PBMCs), taken when the disease was refractory, from a patient treated with antithyroid drugs. These TCRs come from a female donor with Graves disease.

V and J are TRBV7-9 and TRBJ2-5, with 7 nucleotides matching TRBD1. Trimming took 4 bases from V and 2 from J; bases not matched to a gene: 4. Per the germline V gene, CDR1 is SEHNR and CDR2 is FQNEAQ (reference sequence). This CDR3 is built from 14 residues. Written as DNA, the CDR3 is TGTGCCAGCAGCTGGGACAGTATTCAAGAGACCCAGTACTTC. Translated: CASSWDSIQETQYF.

This clonotype has ten or more counts. V and J are TRBV20-1 and TRBJ2-5; unclear D gene. Trimming cost V 8 bases and J 5 bases, with 18 bases left between them. The CDR3 is 13 amino acids. Germline values: CDR1 DFQATT, CDR2 SNEGSKA (reference sequence). The CDR3: CSLDPIRSETQYF. CDR3 in DNA: TGCAGTTTGGACCCCATCCGTAGCGAGACCCAGTACTTC.

This clonotype has ten or more counts. The genes are TRBV28 and TRBJ1-4; 7 bases align to TRBD1. The CDR3 contains 13 residues. CDR1 and CDR2 from the germline V gene are MDHEN and SYDVKM. The ends lost 3 bases at V and 10 bases at J; junction bases unmatched: 5. CDR3 nucleotide sequence: TGTGCCAGCAGTTTGGGGACAGACACAAAACTGTTTTTT. Amino acid sequence: CASSLGTDTKLFF.

V gene TRBV5-1 combines with J gene TRBJ1-2; D is unclear. Trimming took off 3 bases at V and 3 bases at J, with 9 bases between the two ends. CDR3 length: 13 amino acids. The germline CDR1 and CDR2 sequences are SGHRS and YFSETQ. DNA for the CDR3: TGCGCCAGCAGCTCCCAACTTTACTATGGCTACACCTTC. Translated: CASSSQLYYGYTF.